The present TCR beta chain was sequenced within a study of blood T cell repertoires in COVID-19. Study-wide background: T cells, B-cell-depleted T cells, or PBMCs provided the cDNA or gDNA that served as material.

Authors' methods: The authors estimated nucleated cell counts from reference gene primer amplification. Data came from immunoSEQ multiplex PCR; TCRdb stores just in-frame clones and leaves some out. The V and J calls and the clone size are those of that table, but D and trimming were determined from the DNA. Here the sample spans under 200,000 clones, approximately 84% being singletons. The study drew participants aged 18 to 89 years from 20 to 30 US areas. Donors in Cohort 3 counted as recovered after two negative PCRs, clearance, or symptom resolution. A single count supports this clone. Trimming cost V 4 bases and J 8 bases, with 16 bases left between them. Germline values: CDR1 SGDLS, CDR2 YYNGEE. There are 15 residues in the CDR3.

This clonotype was obtained from a woman aged 45-60 years who had recovered from COVID-19. The V gene is TRBV9, the J gene TRBJ1-6; no firm D call. Sequenced: PBMCs or T cells enriched from blood (not recorded which). This CDR3 reads CASSPYSLSDSPLHF. The CDR3 DNA reads TGTGCCAGCAGCCCTTACTCCCTATCGGATTCACCCCTCCACTTT.